The clone carrying this TCR beta chain has a single count. These data originate in a study of CD8+ T cells in alopecia areata. Germline trimming cut 10 bases from V and 4 bases from J; bases unmatched to any gene: 8. CDR1 SNHLY and CDR2 FYNNEI come from the germline V gene. The CDR3 loop spans 14 amino acids. cDNA serving as the sequencing template came from extracted, reverse transcribed RNA. Produced via immunoSEQ multiplex PCR; TCRdb's table is partial and in-frame only. The sample shows 34,000 or so clones, around 59% of them seen only once. Patients with alopecia areata provided lesional scalp punch biopsies as well as peripheral blood.

This receptor was identified in a human donor with alopecia areata. The sample was NKG2D-high CD8+ T cells sorted from blood. The genes are TRBV2 and TRBJ2-1; TRBD1 matches 9 bases. The CDR3 loop reads CATLGDRVYNEQFF. The CDR3 nucleotides are TGTGCCACTCTCGGGGACAGGGTTTACAATGAGCAGTTCTTC.